This T cell receptor (beta chain) was recorded in a study of blood T cell repertoires in COVID-19. Across the whole study: Samples representing acute and convalescent COVID-19 were sourced from the United States, Italy and Spain.

As processed by the authors: Scientists estimated how many nucleated cells there were by amplifying reference gene primers. Repertoires were generated with immunoSEQ multiplex PCR, while TCRdb's copy carries only in-frame clones and drops some. V, J and clone size are those of that table, while D and trimming were read from the DNA. The profile shows over 150,000 clones, more than 90% of them singletons. V was pared by 4 bases and J by 0 bases, with 9 bases between. The germline V gene has CDR1 ENHRY and CDR2 SYGVKD. The length of the CDR3 is 15 residues. The chain is built from TRBV10-3 and TRBJ2-2; D perhaps matches TRBD1 (6 bases). Sequenced sample: peripheral blood. The receptor was isolated from a man over 45 with acute or convalescent COVID-19. CDR3 region: CAISGGQTNTGELFF. The CDR3 DNA sequence: TGTGCCATCAGTGGGGGGCAGACGAACACCGGGGAGCTGTTTTTT.